The present TCR beta chain was sequenced within a study of cytomegalovirus exposure and HLA in healthy donors. Study findings and constraints: As a later analysis showed, several of the most significant clusters appeared to be linked to common viral pathogens.

Unrecorded immune exposure was likely among donors, who were nominally healthy when sampled. The germline CDR1 and CDR2 sequences are SGHVS and FQNEAQ. Trimming cost V 2 bases and J 2 bases, with 12 bases left between them. This CDR3 is built from 15 residues. Comment on this clone: Its cognate antigen is unknown.

Both 60 Vbeta primers and 13 Jbeta primers went into the PCR. TCRdb's table, derived via immunoSEQ multiplex PCR, lists solely in-frame clones and lacks some. The sample yields approximately 200,000 clones, around 85% seen once. The receptor comes from a human donor in good health. Sample: PBMCs. J is TRBJ1-2 and V is TRBV7-8; D call uncertain. The CDR3 reads CASSLRQKSNYGYTF. For the CDR3, the DNA is TGTGCCAGCAGCTTACGCCAGAAGTCCAACTATGGCTACACCTTC.